The 5 T cell receptor beta chains listed next were all sequenced from one sample in a study of beta chain features in type 1 diabetes. Isolated RNA was reverse transcribed in full, so expressed TCRB transcripts were sequenced. Some clones are missing from TCRdb's copy, which holds only in-frame ones; the method was immunoSEQ multiplex PCR. The sample shows 53,000 or so clones, about 64% of them seen only once. Study observations and caveats: Among patients with Type 1 diabetes, TCRB CDR3s were moderately but significantly shorter in every one of the four CD4+ subsets.

These receptors have no known antigen. The specimen was stem cell memory CD4+ T cells from blood. These receptors were obtained from a woman aged 25 to 39 with type 1 diabetes.

This sequence joins TRBV29-1 and TRBJ2-6, with a tentative D call TRBD2 (5 bases). CDR1 SQVTM and CDR2 ANQGSEA come from the germline V gene. The CDR3 is 15 amino acids. The V gene lost 4 bases and the J gene lost 0 bases, with 10 bases spanning the gap. The CDR3 reads CSVGGFTSGANVLTF. The CDR3 nucleotides are TGCAGCGTTGGAGGGTTCACCTCTGGGGCCAACGTCCTGACTTTC.

This clone was observed a few times. The chain links TRBV5-1 to TRBJ2-1; the match to TRBD2 covers 10 bases. V lost 0 bases and J lost 5; bases outside the gene matches: 2. Looked up from germline, CDR1 is SGHRS and CDR2 is YFSETQ. The CDR3 spans 15 residues. The CDR3 nucleotides read TGCGCCAGCAGCTTGGCTAGCGGGAGAGACAATGAGCAGTTCTTC. Amino acid sequence: CASSLASGRDNEQFF.

V gene TRBV6-5 combines with J gene TRBJ2-3; no firm D call. Germline CDR1 MNHEY, CDR2 SVGAGI. The CDR3 totals 12 residues. Trimming took 0 bases from V and 6 from J, leaving 4 bases between them. In DNA form, the CDR3 reads TGTGCCAGCAGTTACTCGCGGGATACGCAGTATTTT. Translated: CASSYSRDTQYF.

A few counts support this clone. The rearrangement joins TRBV4-1 to TRBJ2-3; maybe TRBD2 (6 bases). Germline CDR1 and CDR2: MGHRA and YSYEKL. This CDR3 comprises 14 residues. V shed 7 bases and J shed 4 bases, with 15 bases lying between them. CDR3 sequence: CASKSGPSADTQYF. CDR3 bases: TGCGCCAGCAAGTCGGGCCCTAGCGCAGATACGCAGTATTTT.

This rearrangement joins TRBV7-9 to TRBJ1-5; no reliable D call. This CDR3 is built from 13 residues. Germline CDR1 is SEHNR and CDR2 is FQNEAQ (reference sequence). V dropped 5 bases and J dropped 5 bases, with 10 bases sitting between them. This CDR3 is CASSPAGDQPQHF. Written as DNA, the CDR3 is TGTGCCAGCAGCCCGGCCGGGGATCAGCCCCAGCATTTT.